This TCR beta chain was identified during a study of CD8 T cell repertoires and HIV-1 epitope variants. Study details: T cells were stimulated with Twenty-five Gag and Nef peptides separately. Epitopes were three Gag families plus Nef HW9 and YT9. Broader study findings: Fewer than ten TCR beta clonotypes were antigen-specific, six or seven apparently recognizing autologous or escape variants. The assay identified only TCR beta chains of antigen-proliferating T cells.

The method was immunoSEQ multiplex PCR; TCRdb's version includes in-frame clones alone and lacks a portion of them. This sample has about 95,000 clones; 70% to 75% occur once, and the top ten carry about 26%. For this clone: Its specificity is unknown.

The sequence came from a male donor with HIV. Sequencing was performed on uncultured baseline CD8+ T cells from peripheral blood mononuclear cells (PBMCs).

This chain's CDR3 is CASSPSGTGVMTGELFF. The CDR3 DNA reads as TGTGCCAGCAGCCCCTCCGGGACAGGGGTAATGACCGGGGAGCTGTTTTTT. The chain joins TRBV4-2 to TRBJ2-2; 10 bases align to TRBD1. This CDR3 is built from 17 residues. The germline gives CDR1 LGHNA, CDR2 YNFKEQ. Trimming took 4 bases from V and 5 from J; bases not matched to a gene: 10.